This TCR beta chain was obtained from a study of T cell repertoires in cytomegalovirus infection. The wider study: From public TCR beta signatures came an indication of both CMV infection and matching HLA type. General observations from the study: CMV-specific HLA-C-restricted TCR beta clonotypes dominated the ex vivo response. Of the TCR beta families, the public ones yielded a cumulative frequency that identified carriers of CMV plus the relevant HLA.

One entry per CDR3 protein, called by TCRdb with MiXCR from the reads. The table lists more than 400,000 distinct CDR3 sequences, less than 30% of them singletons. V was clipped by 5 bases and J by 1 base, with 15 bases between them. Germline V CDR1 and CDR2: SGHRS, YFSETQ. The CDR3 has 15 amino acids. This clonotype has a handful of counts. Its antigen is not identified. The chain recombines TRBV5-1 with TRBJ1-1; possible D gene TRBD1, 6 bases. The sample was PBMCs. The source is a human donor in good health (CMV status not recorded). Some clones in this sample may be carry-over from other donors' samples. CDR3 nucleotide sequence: TGCGCCAGCAGTTTTGTGGGGGGCGAGAACACTGAAGCTTTCTTT. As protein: CASSFVGGENTEAFF.